This T cell receptor beta chain originates from a study of blood T cells in healthy people across ages. V lost 11 bases, J lost 0 bases, and 7 bases stayed unmatched. Per the germline V gene, CDR1 is SGHVS and CDR2 is FNYEAQ. The CDR3 runs to 14 residues. The authors ran a second PCR of roughly 6 to 12 cycles using a sample-barcoded 5' primer and a J-beta primer mix. TCRdb recomputed calls from the 5' RACE reads with MiXCR, one row per CDR3 protein. The top ten hold 7.7% of the sample, which has 1.5 million to 2 million distinct CDR3 sequences, roughly 27% seen once. This receptor was identified in a woman aged 25 to 39 in good health. The chain combines TRBV7-6 with TRBJ2-3; 8 nucleotides align to TRBD2. Specimen: blood. In nucleotides, the CDR3 is TGTGCCGGCCCGGGGGGGCCGAGCACAGATACGCAGTATTTT. Its translation: CAGPGGPSTDTQYF.